This T cell receptor beta chain comes out of a study of cytomegalovirus exposure and HLA in healthy donors. Study results and caveats: As a later analysis showed, several of the most significant clusters appeared to be linked to common viral pathogens.

The donors (healthy individuals) were bone marrow donors. At the time of sampling, donors were nominally healthy, though unrecorded immune exposures were likely. The primer mix had 60 Vbeta and 13 Jbeta primers. The data were produced by immunoSEQ multiplex PCR, yet TCRdb's version contains in-frame clones alone and is incomplete. The table has about 110,000 clones, under 80% seen once. About this clone: Its target is unknown.

Specimen: PBMCs. The TCR originated in a woman in her forties or fifties in good health and CMV-seropositive.

The CDR3, as DNA: TGTGCCAGCAGTGAAATGGGGACAGGGTACTACAATGAGCAGTTCTTC. It encodes CASSEMGTGYYNEQFF. The chain links TRBV6-1 to TRBJ2-1; 9 nucleotides agree with TRBD1. The germline CDR1 and CDR2 sequences are MNHNS and SASEGT. The CDR3 totals 16 residues. V trimming: 2 bases; J trimming: 3 bases; junction bases outside the gene matches: 5.